A selection of T cell receptor beta chains follows, all from one sample in a study of blood T cells in healthy people across ages. TCRdb reanalysed the 5' RACE reads using MiXCR and keeps one entry per CDR3 protein. The sample records about 640,000 distinct CDR3 sequences, approximately 59% being singletons. Sequenced material: blood. The origin of the receptors is a man aged 55-75 years in good health. Each CDR3 is given with its conserved first and last residue. Fields, in order: V gene, D gene, clone size, J gene, CDR3 DNA, CDR3 protein. D genes are given only for firm matches. Only part of the rows carry a size: once, few, many, or a class if the clone is expanded.

v_gene: TRBV15
d_gene: NA
abundance: few
j_gene: TRBJ2-1
CDR3nt: TGTGCCACCAGACGGGAATCTGTCAATGAGCAGTTCTTC
CDR3aa: CATRRESVNEQFF

v_gene: TRBV6-5
d_gene: NA
abundance: NA
j_gene: TRBJ2-7
CDR3nt: TGTGCCAGCAGACCACAGGGAGTAGGATACGAGCAGTACTTC
CDR3aa: CASRPQGVGYEQYF

v_gene: TRBV7-2
d_gene: NA
abundance: few
j_gene: TRBJ1-6
CDR3nt: TGTGCCAGCAGCTTAGATGATTGGAATAATTCACCCCTCCACTTT
CDR3aa: CASSLDDWNNSPLHF

v_gene: TRBV7-9
d_gene: NA
abundance: NA
j_gene: TRBJ2-3
CDR3nt: TGTGCCAGCAGCTTAGGCGGGCGGGAAATCCCTACGCAGTATTTT
CDR3aa: CASSLGGREIPTQYF

v_gene: TRBV29-1
d_gene: TRBD1
abundance: NA
j_gene: TRBJ1-5
CDR3nt: TGCAGCGTTGGGGGACAGGATAGCAATCAGCCCCAGCATTTT
CDR3aa: CSVGGQDSNQPQHF

v_gene: TRBV7-6
d_gene: NA
abundance: NA
j_gene: TRBJ2-5
CDR3nt: TGTGCCAGCAGCTTAGGCCCACCCGAGACCCAGTACTTC
CDR3aa: CASSLGPPETQYF

v_gene: TRBV2
d_gene: NA
abundance: NA
j_gene: TRBJ1-1
CDR3nt: TGTGCCAGCGGCAGAGAGAACACTGAAGCTTTCTTT
CDR3aa: CASGRENTEAFF

v_gene: TRBV29-1
d_gene: TRBD1
abundance: NA
j_gene: TRBJ1-5
CDR3nt: TGCAGCGTTGCGGGGGGACAGGGTGGAAATCAGCCCCAGCATTTT
CDR3aa: CSVAGGQGGNQPQHF

v_gene: TRBV6-1
d_gene: NA
abundance: NA
j_gene: TRBJ2-7
CDR3nt: TGTGCCAGCAGCCAAGTGTTCCTACCCTACGAGCAGTACTTC
CDR3aa: CASSQVFLPYEQYF

v_gene: TRBV25-1
d_gene: NA
abundance: NA
j_gene: TRBJ2-5
CDR3nt: TGTGCCAGCAGTGACGGGGGGCTAGAGACCCAGTACTTC
CDR3aa: CASSDGGLETQYF

v_gene: TRBV10-3
d_gene: TRBD1
abundance: NA
j_gene: TRBJ1-1
CDR3nt: TGTGCCATCAGAGACGGACAGGGGGCTGGCAACACTGAAGCTTTCTTT
CDR3aa: CAIRDGQGAGNTEAFF

v_gene: TRBV7-9
d_gene: TRBD2
abundance: NA
j_gene: TRBJ2-1
CDR3nt: TGTGCCAGCAGCGCCACTAGCGGGGGACCGAATGAGCAGTTCTTC
CDR3aa: CASSATSGGPNEQFF

v_gene: TRBV20-1
d_gene: NA
abundance: many
j_gene: TRBJ1-1
CDR3nt: TGCAGTGCTAGAGGCACCGGGACGGTGAACACTGAAGCTTTCTTT
CDR3aa: CSARGTGTVNTEAFF

v_gene: TRBV20-1
d_gene: NA
abundance: NA
j_gene: TRBJ2-3
CDR3nt: TGCAGTGGCCAGGGGGGCCGTGATACGCAGTATTTT
CDR3aa: CSGQGGRDTQYF

v_gene: TRBV7-9
d_gene: NA
abundance: NA
j_gene: TRBJ1-4
CDR3nt: TGTGCCAGCAGCTTAGGGGATTCAACTAATGAAAAACTGTTTTTT
CDR3aa: CASSLGDSTNEKLFF

v_gene: TRBV20-1
d_gene: TRBD2
abundance: NA
j_gene: TRBJ2-3
CDR3nt: TGCAGTGCTAGATCCCCGGGGGGGAGCACAGATACGCAGTATTTT
CDR3aa: CSARSPGGSTDTQYF

v_gene: TRBV7-2
d_gene: NA
abundance: once
j_gene: TRBJ2-7
CDR3nt: TGTGCCAGCAGCTTAGGGCCTAACAATGAGCAGTACTTC
CDR3aa: CASSLGPNNEQYF

v_gene: TRBV20-1
d_gene: NA
abundance: once
j_gene: TRBJ1-2
CDR3nt: TGCAGTGCTAGAGTCGTCGATGGCTACACCTTC
CDR3aa: CSARVVDGYTF

v_gene: TRBV5-1
d_gene: NA
abundance: NA
j_gene: TRBJ2-1
CDR3nt: TGCGCCAGCAGTGCCCGGGGCAGGGTCCCTTACAATGAGCAGTTCTTC
CDR3aa: CASSARGRVPYNEQFF

v_gene: TRBV27
d_gene: NA
abundance: once
j_gene: TRBJ1-2
CDR3nt: TGTGCCAGCAGTTCTACCCCGGTTCCTAGGTGGTATGGCTACACCTTC
CDR3aa: CASSSTPVPRWYGYTF

v_gene: TRBV20-1
d_gene: NA
abundance: NA
j_gene: TRBJ2-3
CDR3nt: TGCAGTGCTTACGATAGCGGTGGGCATAGAGATACGCAGTATTTT
CDR3aa: CSAYDSGGHRDTQYF

v_gene: TRBV9
d_gene: TRBD2
abundance: NA
j_gene: TRBJ2-7
CDR3nt: TGTGCCAGCAGCGTAGGGGTTAGCGGGGGGCAAGGTGAGCAGTACTTC
CDR3aa: CASSVGVSGGQGEQYF

v_gene: TRBV11-2
d_gene: NA
abundance: once
j_gene: TRBJ1-6
CDR3nt: TGTGCCAGCAGCTTAGGGGTGATCGAACCCCTCCACTTT
CDR3aa: CASSLGVIEPLHF

v_gene: TRBV27
d_gene: TRBD1
abundance: NA
j_gene: TRBJ1-2
CDR3nt: TGTGCCAGCAGTTTTCGGCAGGGGGCTAATGGCTACACCTTC
CDR3aa: CASSFRQGANGYTF

v_gene: TRBV10-3
d_gene: TRBD1
abundance: NA
j_gene: TRBJ2-1
CDR3nt: TGTGCCATCAGTGAGAGGGGGCCGAGGGACAATGAGCAGTTCTTC
CDR3aa: CAISERGPRDNEQFF

v_gene: TRBV6-6
d_gene: TRBD2
abundance: once
j_gene: TRBJ2-5
CDR3nt: TGTGCCAACAGTTACTCTGGCCAAGCGGGGGGTGAGACCCAGTACTTC
CDR3aa: CANSYSGQAGGETQYF

v_gene: TRBV7-2
d_gene: TRBD2
abundance: once
j_gene: TRBJ2-3
CDR3nt: TGTGCCTGCAGCTTAGCACTAGCGGGGGCAGATACGCAGTATTTT
CDR3aa: CACSLALAGADTQYF

v_gene: TRBV9
d_gene: TRBD2
abundance: many
j_gene: TRBJ2-5
CDR3nt: TGTGCCAGCAGCGTGTCTAGCGGGGTCGTGGAGACCCAGTACTTC
CDR3aa: CASSVSSGVVETQYF

v_gene: TRBV20-1
d_gene: NA
abundance: NA
j_gene: TRBJ1-2
CDR3nt: TGCAGTGCGAGAGCGTCCGGGTATGAGGGCTACACCTTC
CDR3aa: CSARASGYEGYTF

v_gene: TRBV10-3
d_gene: TRBD2
abundance: many
j_gene: TRBJ2-7
CDR3nt: TGTGCCATCATGCAGCGGGGGGGTAACGAGCAGTACTTC
CDR3aa: CAIMQRGGNEQYF

v_gene: TRBV20-1
d_gene: TRBD1
abundance: few
j_gene: TRBJ2-5
CDR3nt: TGCAGTGCTAGAAAGGGACAGGGAGGAGAGACCCAGTACTTC
CDR3aa: CSARKGQGGETQYF

v_gene: TRBV12-5
d_gene: TRBD1
abundance: NA
j_gene: TRBJ2-5
CDR3nt: TGTGCTAGGCCGGGACAGGGTACTTCGGAGACCCAGTACTTC
CDR3aa: CARPGQGTSETQYF

v_gene: TRBV5-1
d_gene: TRBD1
abundance: NA
j_gene: TRBJ2-3
CDR3nt: TGCGCCAGCAGCTCGACCCCAGGGACAGGCTCTAGCACAGATACGCAGTATTTT
CDR3aa: CASSSTPGTGSSTDTQYF

v_gene: TRBV6-6
d_gene: NA
abundance: NA
j_gene: TRBJ1-5
CDR3nt: TGTGCCAGCAGTTACTCTCCCCGGCAGGGTAGCAATCAGCCCCAGCATTTT
CDR3aa: CASSYSPRQGSNQPQHF

v_gene: TRBV7-2
d_gene: NA
abundance: NA
j_gene: TRBJ1-2
CDR3nt: TGTGCCAGCAGCTTAGGGTCGGGGGGTTGGTATGGCTACACCTTC
CDR3aa: CASSLGSGGWYGYTF

v_gene: TRBV4-1
d_gene: NA
abundance: NA
j_gene: TRBJ2-1
CDR3nt: TGCGCCAGCAGCCAAGACCCAGGCCGTAACTCCAATGAGCAGTTCTTC
CDR3aa: CASSQDPGRNSNEQFF

v_gene: TRBV12-3/TRBV12-4
d_gene: TRBD2
abundance: NA
j_gene: TRBJ2-3
CDR3nt: TGTGCCAGCAGTCAGACTAGCGGCACAGATACGCAGTATTTT
CDR3aa: CASSQTSGTDTQYF

v_gene: TRBV27
d_gene: TRBD1
abundance: NA
j_gene: TRBJ1-2
CDR3nt: TGTGCCAGCAGTTTGAGTGGCAGGGGGCGCAGCTATGGCTACACCTTC
CDR3aa: CASSLSGRGRSYGYTF

v_gene: TRBV7-2
d_gene: NA
abundance: many
j_gene: TRBJ2-6
CDR3nt: TGTGCCAGCAGCTTAGACCCCAATGGGGCCAACGTCCTGACTTTC
CDR3aa: CASSLDPNGANVLTF

v_gene: TRBV5-1
d_gene: TRBD2
abundance: NA
j_gene: TRBJ2-7
CDR3nt: TGCGCCAGCAGCTTGGGACTGGGAGGGATGCTCTACGAGCAGTACTTC
CDR3aa: CASSLGLGGMLYEQYF

v_gene: TRBV20-1
d_gene: TRBD2
abundance: NA
j_gene: TRBJ2-5
CDR3nt: TGCAGTGCTATTGGACTAGCGGGGCGCCAAGAGACCCAGTACTTC
CDR3aa: CSAIGLAGRQETQYF

v_gene: TRBV7-6
d_gene: NA
abundance: NA
j_gene: TRBJ1-6
CDR3nt: TGTGCCAGCAGCTTACGACAGGTTATCGGTTCACCCCTCCACTTT
CDR3aa: CASSLRQVIGSPLHF

v_gene: TRBV6-6
d_gene: TRBD1
abundance: NA
j_gene: TRBJ1-4
CDR3nt: TGTGCCAGCAGTTCCTCCCGACAGGGAGGCGAAAAACTGTTTTTT
CDR3aa: CASSSSRQGGEKLFF

v_gene: TRBV3-1
d_gene: NA
abundance: NA
j_gene: TRBJ2-5
CDR3nt: TGTGCCAGCAGCCAAAACCTAGATTCGCAAGAGACCCAGTACTTC
CDR3aa: CASSQNLDSQETQYF

v_gene: TRBV11-2
d_gene: NA
abundance: NA
j_gene: TRBJ2-7
CDR3nt: TGTGCCAGCAGCTTTGTGTGGACTCACGGCGAGCAGTACTTC
CDR3aa: CASSFVWTHGEQYF

v_gene: TRBV5-6
d_gene: NA
abundance: few
j_gene: TRBJ1-5
CDR3nt: TGTGCCAGCAGCTTGGTAGGGGGGCTTCAGCCCCAGCATTTT
CDR3aa: CASSLVGGLQPQHF

v_gene: TRBV10-2
d_gene: TRBD2
abundance: NA
j_gene: TRBJ2-1
CDR3nt: TGCGCCAGCATTCCGGCGGTCGGTAGCGGGGGGCTCTCCTACAATGAGCGGTACTTC
CDR3aa: CASIPAVGSGGLSYNERYF

v_gene: TRBV6-2/TRBV6-3
d_gene: TRBD1
abundance: NA
j_gene: TRBJ1-6
CDR3nt: TGTGCCAGCAGTTGGACAGGTTATAATTCACCCCTCCACTTT
CDR3aa: CASSWTGYNSPLHF

v_gene: TRBV6-1
d_gene: TRBD2
abundance: NA
j_gene: TRBJ2-1
CDR3nt: TGTGCCAGCAGATCCGGGGGGACCAACAATGAGCAGTTCTTC
CDR3aa: CASRSGGTNNEQFF

v_gene: TRBV25-1
d_gene: NA
abundance: NA
j_gene: TRBJ2-5
CDR3nt: TGTGCCAGCAGTGAAGGAGGGAAAGAGACCCAGTACTTC
CDR3aa: CASSEGGKETQYF

v_gene: TRBV7-8
d_gene: NA
abundance: once
j_gene: TRBJ2-2
CDR3nt: TGTGCCAGGCCGCTTTTCCCCGGCGCATCGAACACCGGGGAGCTGTTTTTT
CDR3aa: CARPLFPGASNTGELFF